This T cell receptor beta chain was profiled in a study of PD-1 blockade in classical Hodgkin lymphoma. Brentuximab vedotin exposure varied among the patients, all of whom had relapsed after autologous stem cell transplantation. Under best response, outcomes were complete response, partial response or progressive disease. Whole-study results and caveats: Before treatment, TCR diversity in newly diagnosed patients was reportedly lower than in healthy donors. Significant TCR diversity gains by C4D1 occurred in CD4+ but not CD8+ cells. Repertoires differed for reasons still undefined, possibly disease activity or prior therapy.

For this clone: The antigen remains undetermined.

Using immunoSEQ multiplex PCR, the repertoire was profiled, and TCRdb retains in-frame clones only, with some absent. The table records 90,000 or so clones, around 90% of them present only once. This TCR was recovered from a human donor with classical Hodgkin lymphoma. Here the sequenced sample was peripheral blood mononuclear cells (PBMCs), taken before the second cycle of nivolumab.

In DNA form, the CDR3 reads TGTGCCAGCAGTTTAAGGGTAGCGGGAGTACTACGGGACACCGGGGAGCTGTTTTTT. As protein: CASSLRVAGVLRDTGELFF. This sequence joins TRBV27 and TRBJ2-2, with TRBD2 identical over 9 bases. CDR3 length equals 19 residues. The germline CDR1 and CDR2 sequences are MNHEY and SMNVEV (reference sequence). The V gene end was trimmed by 2 bases and the J gene end by 3 bases; junction bases not matched to a gene: 13.